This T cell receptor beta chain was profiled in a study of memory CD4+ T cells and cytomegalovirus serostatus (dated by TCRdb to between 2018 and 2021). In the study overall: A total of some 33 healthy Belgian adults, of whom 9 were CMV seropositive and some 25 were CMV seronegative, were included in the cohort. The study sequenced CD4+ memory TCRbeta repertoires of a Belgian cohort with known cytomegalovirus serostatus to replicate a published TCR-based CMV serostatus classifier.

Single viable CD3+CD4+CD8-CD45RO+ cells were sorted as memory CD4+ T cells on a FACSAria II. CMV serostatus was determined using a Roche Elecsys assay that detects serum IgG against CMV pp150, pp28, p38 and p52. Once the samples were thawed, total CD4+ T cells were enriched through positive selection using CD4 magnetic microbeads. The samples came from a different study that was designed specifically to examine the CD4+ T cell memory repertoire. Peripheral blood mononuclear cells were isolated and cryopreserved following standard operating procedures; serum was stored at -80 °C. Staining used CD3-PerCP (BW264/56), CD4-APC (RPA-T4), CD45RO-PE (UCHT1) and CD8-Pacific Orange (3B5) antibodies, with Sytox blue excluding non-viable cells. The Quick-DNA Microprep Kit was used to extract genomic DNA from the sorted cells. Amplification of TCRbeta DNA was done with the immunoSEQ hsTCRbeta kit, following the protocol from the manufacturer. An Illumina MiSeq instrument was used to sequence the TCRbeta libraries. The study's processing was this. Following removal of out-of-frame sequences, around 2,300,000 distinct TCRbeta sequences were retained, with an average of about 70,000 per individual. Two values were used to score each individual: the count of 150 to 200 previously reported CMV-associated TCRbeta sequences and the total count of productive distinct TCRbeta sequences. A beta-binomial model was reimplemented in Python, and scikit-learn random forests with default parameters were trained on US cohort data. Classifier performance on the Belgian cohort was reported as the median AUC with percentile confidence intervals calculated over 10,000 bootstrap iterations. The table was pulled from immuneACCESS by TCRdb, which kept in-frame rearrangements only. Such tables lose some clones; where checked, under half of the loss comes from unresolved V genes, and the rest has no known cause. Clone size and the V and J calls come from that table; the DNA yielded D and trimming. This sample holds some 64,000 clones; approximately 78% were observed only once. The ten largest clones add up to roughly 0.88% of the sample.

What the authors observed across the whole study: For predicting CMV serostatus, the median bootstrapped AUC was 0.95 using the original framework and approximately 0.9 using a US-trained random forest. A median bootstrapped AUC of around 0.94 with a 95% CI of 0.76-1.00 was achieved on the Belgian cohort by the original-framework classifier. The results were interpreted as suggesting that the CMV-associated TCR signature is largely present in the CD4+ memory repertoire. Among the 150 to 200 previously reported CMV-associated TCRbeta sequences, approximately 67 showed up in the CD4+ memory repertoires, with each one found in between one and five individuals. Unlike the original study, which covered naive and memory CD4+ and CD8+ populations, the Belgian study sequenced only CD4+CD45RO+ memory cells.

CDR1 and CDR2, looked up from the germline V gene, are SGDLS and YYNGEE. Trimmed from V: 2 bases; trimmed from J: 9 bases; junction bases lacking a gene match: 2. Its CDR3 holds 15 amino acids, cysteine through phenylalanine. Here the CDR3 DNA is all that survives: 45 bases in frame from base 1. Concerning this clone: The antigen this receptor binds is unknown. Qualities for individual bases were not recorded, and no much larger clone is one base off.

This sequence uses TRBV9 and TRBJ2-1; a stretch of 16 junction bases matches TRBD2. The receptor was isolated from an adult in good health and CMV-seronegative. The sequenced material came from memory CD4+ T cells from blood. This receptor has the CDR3 CASSVGLAGGGEQFF. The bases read TGTGCCAGCAGCGTGGGACTAGCGGGAGGGGGTGAGCAGTTCTTC.